These T cell receptor beta chains were read from a single sample in a study of blood T cell repertoires in COVID-19. Using immunoSEQ multiplex PCR, the repertoire was profiled, and TCRdb retains in-frame clones only, with some absent. The sample carries 150,000 to 200,000 clones, around 90% recorded once. Material for sequencing was peripheral blood. The source is a man aged 50 or older with acute or convalescent COVID-19. Both conserved end residues are part of each CDR3. A D gene is named only where the DNA matches it firmly. Size is stated for part of the rows, as once, few or many counts, or as a class when the clone is expanded.

d_call: NA
clone_size: NA
v_call: TRBV5-4
j_call: TRBJ2-1
cdr3_aa: CASSLAVREQFF
cdr3_nt: TGTGCCAGCAGCTTGGCCGTACGGGAGCAGTTCTTC

d_call: NA
clone_size: NA
v_call: TRBV6-5
j_call: TRBJ1-5
cdr3_aa: CASRADLNQPQHF
cdr3_nt: TGTGCCAGCAGAGCGGACCTCAATCAGCCCCAGCATTTT

d_call: NA
clone_size: NA
v_call: TRBV28
j_call: TRBJ1-6
cdr3_aa: CASSLSYSRPNSPLHF
cdr3_nt: TGTGCCAGCAGTTTATCTTACAGCCGGCCTAATTCACCCCTCCACTTT

d_call: TRBD1
clone_size: NA
v_call: TRBV18
j_call: TRBJ1-4
cdr3_aa: CASSPRAGGSTNEKLFF
cdr3_nt: TGTGCCAGCTCACCACGGGCAGGGGGCTCAACTAATGAAAAACTGTTTTTT

d_call: NA
clone_size: NA
v_call: TRBV10-3
j_call: TRBJ1-4
cdr3_aa: CAISEQSTNEKLFF
cdr3_nt: TGTGCCATCAGTGAACAGTCAACTAATGAAAAACTGTTTTTT

d_call: NA
clone_size: NA
v_call: TRBV18
j_call: TRBJ1-4
cdr3_aa: CASSPGGSGANEKLFF
cdr3_nt: TGTGCCAGCTCACCGGGAGGGAGTGGAGCTAATGAAAAACTGTTTTTT

d_call: TRBD1
clone_size: NA
v_call: TRBV4-2
j_call: TRBJ1-3
cdr3_aa: CASSQETGKSSGNTIYF
cdr3_nt: TGTGCCAGCAGCCAAGAGACAGGGAAGAGCTCTGGAAACACCATATATTTT

d_call: TRBD2
clone_size: NA
v_call: TRBV6-2/TRBV6-3
j_call: TRBJ2-3
cdr3_aa: CASSFVRDYRRTDTQYF
cdr3_nt: TGTGCCAGCAGTTTCGTTCGGGACTACAGACGCACAGATACGCAGTATTTT

d_call: TRBD1
clone_size: NA
v_call: TRBV19
j_call: TRBJ1-5
cdr3_aa: CASSMTGSQPQHF
cdr3_nt: TGTGCCAGTAGTATGACAGGGTCTCAGCCCCAGCATTTT

d_call: NA
clone_size: NA
v_call: TRBV27
j_call: TRBJ2-7
cdr3_aa: CASSPKQGTSYEQYF
cdr3_nt: TGTGCCAGCAGCCCAAAACAGGGGACTTCCTACGAGCAGTACTTC

d_call: TRBD1
clone_size: NA
v_call: TRBV27
j_call: TRBJ1-1
cdr3_aa: CASSFRDRNKVF
cdr3_nt: TGTGCCAGCAGTTTTCGGGACAGGAATAAGGTCTTT

d_call: TRBD1
clone_size: NA
v_call: TRBV19
j_call: TRBJ1-2
cdr3_aa: CASRRGTGPYGYTF
cdr3_nt: TGTGCCAGTAGGCGGGGGACAGGGCCCTATGGCTACACCTTC

d_call: NA
clone_size: NA
v_call: TRBV7-8
j_call: TRBJ1-3
cdr3_aa: CASSLDPGQPFSGNTIYF
cdr3_nt: TGTGCCAGCAGCTTAGATCCAGGTCAGCCCTTCTCTGGAAACACCATATATTTT

d_call: NA
clone_size: few
v_call: TRBV7-3
j_call: TRBJ2-1
cdr3_aa: CASSLTYRNEQFF
cdr3_nt: TGTGCCAGCAGCTTAACGTATCGGAATGAGCAGTTCTTC

d_call: NA
clone_size: once
v_call: TRBV27
j_call: TRBJ2-7
cdr3_aa: CASSSEDTYEQYF
cdr3_nt: TGTGCCAGCAGTTCTGAGGACACCTACGAGCAGTACTTC

d_call: TRBD1
clone_size: NA
v_call: TRBV3-1/TRBV3-2
j_call: TRBJ1-2
cdr3_aa: CASSRGTGGNYGYTF
cdr3_nt: TGTGCCAGCAGCCGAGGGACAGGGGGTAACTATGGCTACACCTTC

d_call: NA
clone_size: NA
v_call: TRBV19
j_call: TRBJ1-2
cdr3_aa: CASSEKINYGYTF
cdr3_nt: TGTGCCAGTAGTGAGAAGATTAACTATGGCTACACCTTC

d_call: TRBD2
clone_size: NA
v_call: TRBV7-3
j_call: TRBJ2-2
cdr3_aa: CASSPTSGGDLFTGELFF
cdr3_nt: TGTGCCAGCAGCCCGACTAGCGGGGGAGACTTGTTCACCGGGGAGCTGTTTTTT

d_call: NA
clone_size: NA
v_call: TRBV28
j_call: TRBJ1-2
cdr3_aa: CASSLPLRQAVYGYTF
cdr3_nt: TGTGCCAGCAGTTTACCTCTCAGACAGGCCGTGTATGGCTACACCTTC

d_call: TRBD1
clone_size: NA
v_call: TRBV2
j_call: TRBJ1-5
cdr3_aa: CASSERQGRQPQHF
cdr3_nt: TGTGCCAGCAGTGAACGACAGGGACGGCAGCCCCAGCATTTT

d_call: NA
clone_size: NA
v_call: TRBV29-1
j_call: TRBJ1-2
cdr3_aa: CSASGTSGTHTF
cdr3_nt: TGCAGCGCTTCCGGGACATCTGGTACCCACACCTTC

d_call: TRBD2
clone_size: NA
v_call: TRBV9
j_call: TRBJ2-5
cdr3_aa: CASSDGLAGGIAETQYF
cdr3_nt: TGTGCCAGCAGCGACGGACTAGCGGGAGGTATCGCCGAGACCCAGTACTTC

d_call: NA
clone_size: NA
v_call: TRBV28
j_call: TRBJ2-3
cdr3_aa: CASRGPSGEDTQYF
cdr3_nt: TGTGCCAGCAGAGGTCCCTCGGGGGAAGATACGCAGTATTTT

d_call: NA
clone_size: NA
v_call: TRBV4-1
j_call: TRBJ1-1
cdr3_aa: CASSQAAGMMNTEAFF
cdr3_nt: TGCGCCAGCAGCCAAGCGGCAGGAATGATGAACACTGAAGCTTTCTTT